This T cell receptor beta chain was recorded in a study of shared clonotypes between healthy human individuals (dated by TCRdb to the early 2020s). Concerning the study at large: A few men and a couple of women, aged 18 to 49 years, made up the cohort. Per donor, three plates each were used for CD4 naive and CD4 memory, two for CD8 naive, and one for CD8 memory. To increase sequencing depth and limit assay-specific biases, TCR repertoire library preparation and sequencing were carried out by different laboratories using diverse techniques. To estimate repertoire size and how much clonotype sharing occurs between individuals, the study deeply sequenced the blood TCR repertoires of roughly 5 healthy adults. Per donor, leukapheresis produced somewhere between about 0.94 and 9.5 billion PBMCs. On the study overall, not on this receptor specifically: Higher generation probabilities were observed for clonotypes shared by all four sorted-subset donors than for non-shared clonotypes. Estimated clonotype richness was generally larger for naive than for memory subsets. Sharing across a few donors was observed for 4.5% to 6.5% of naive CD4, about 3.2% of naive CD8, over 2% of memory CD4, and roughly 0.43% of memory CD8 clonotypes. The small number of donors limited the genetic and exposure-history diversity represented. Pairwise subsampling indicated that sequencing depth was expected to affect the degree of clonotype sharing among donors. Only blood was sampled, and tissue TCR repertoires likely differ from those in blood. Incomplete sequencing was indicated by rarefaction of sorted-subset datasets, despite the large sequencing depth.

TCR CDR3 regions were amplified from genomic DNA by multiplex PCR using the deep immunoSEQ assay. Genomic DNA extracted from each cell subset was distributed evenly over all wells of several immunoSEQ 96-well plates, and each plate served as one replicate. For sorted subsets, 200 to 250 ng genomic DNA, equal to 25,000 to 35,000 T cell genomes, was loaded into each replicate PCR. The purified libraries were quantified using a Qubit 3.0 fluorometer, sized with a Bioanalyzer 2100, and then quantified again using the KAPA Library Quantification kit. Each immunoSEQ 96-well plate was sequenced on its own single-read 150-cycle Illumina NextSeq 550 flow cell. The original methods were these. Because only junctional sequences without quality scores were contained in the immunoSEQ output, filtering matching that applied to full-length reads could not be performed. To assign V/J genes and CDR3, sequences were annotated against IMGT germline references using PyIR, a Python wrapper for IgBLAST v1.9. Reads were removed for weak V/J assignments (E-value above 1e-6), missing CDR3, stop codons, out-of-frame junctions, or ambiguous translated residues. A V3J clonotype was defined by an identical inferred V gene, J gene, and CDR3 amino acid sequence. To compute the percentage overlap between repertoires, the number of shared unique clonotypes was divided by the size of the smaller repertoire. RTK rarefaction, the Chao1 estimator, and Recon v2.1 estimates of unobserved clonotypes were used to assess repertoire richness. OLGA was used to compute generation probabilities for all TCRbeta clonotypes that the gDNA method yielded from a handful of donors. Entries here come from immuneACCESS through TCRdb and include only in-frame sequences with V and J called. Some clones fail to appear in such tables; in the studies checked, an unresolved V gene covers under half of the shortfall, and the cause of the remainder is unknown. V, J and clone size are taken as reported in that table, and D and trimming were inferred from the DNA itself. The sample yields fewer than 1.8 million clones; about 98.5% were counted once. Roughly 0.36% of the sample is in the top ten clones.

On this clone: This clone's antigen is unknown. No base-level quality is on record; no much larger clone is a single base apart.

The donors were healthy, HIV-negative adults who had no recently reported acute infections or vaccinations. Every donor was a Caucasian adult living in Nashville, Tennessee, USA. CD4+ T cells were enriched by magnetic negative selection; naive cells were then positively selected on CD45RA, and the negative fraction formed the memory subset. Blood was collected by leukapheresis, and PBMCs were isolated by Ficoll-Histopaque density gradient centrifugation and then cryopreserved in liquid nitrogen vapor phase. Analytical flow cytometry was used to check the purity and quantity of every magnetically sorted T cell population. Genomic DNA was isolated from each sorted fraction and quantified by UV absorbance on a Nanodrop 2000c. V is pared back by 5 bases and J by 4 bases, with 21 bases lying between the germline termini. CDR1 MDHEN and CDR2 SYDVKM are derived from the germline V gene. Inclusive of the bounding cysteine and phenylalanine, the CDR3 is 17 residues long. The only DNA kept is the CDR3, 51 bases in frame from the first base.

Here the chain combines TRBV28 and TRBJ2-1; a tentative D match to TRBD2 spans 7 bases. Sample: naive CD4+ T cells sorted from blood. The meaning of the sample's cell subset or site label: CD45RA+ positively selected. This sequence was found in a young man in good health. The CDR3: CASSENPRGGRYNEQFF. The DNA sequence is TGTGCCAGCAGTGAAAATCCCCGCGGGGGCAGGTACAATGAGCAGTTCTTC.